The 23 T cell receptor beta chains listed next were all sequenced from one sample in a study of glioma-infiltrating T cells. Amplification of TCR alpha and beta CDR3 regions from RNA used iRepertoire nested multiplex PCR. One entry per CDR3 protein results from TCRdb running MiXCR on the multiplex PCR reads. The table includes approximately 90,000 distinct CDR3 sequences, about 23% detected once. The material sequenced was glioma tissue, nonneoplastic brain tissue, or PBMCs (not recorded which). The receptors were sampled from a human donor with low-grade glioma or glioblastoma, undergoing nonglioma brain surgery, or in good health (not recorded which).

The CDR3 nucleotides are TGTGCCAGTAAACAGGGAGGAGGAAGAAATCAGCCCCAGCATTTT. It is translated as CASKQGGGRNQPQHF. This chain joins TRBV19 and TRBJ1-5; tentative D call: TRBD1 (6 bases). CDR3 length equals 15 residues. Trimming took off 7 bases at V and 4 bases at J, with 17 bases between the two ends. Germline V gene data show CDR1 as LNHDA and CDR2 as SQIVND (reference sequence).

V is TRBV30 and J is TRBJ2-1, with D uncertain. V lost 2 bases and J 7 bases, leaving 12 bases between the germline ends. This CDR3 contains 13 residues. Germline CDR1 reads GTSNPN; CDR2 reads SVGIG (reference sequence). The DNA of the CDR3 is TGTGCCTGGAGTTGGTCGGCCCTTAATGAGCAGTTCTTC. Residues: CAWSWSALNEQFF.

This clonotype was seen repeatedly, ten times or more. This chain links TRBV6-1 with TRBJ2-1; tentatively, D is TRBD1 (5 bases). This CDR3 comprises 14 residues. Trimming left V 5 bases short and J 4 bases short, with 12 bases between. The germline V gene encodes CDR1 MNHNS and CDR2 SASEGT. The CDR3 region has the DNA TGTGCCAGCAGTCAGACTCAGGGTTACAATGAGCAGTTCTTC. It specifies CASSQTQGYNEQFF.

This clonotype was observed many times. This sequence joins TRBV6-1 and TRBJ2-5; D gene unclear. Trimming removed 5 bases at V and 0 bases at J, with 13 bases between. The CDR3 length is 15 residues. CDR1 MNHNS and CDR2 SASEGT come from the germline V gene. The CDR3 nucleotides read TGTGCCAGCAGTTACCCTGAGCGCGACCAAGAGACCCAGTACTTC. It encodes CASSYPERDQETQYF.

As DNA, the CDR3 is TGTGCCACTAGGGATCCTGGGGAGATCGGGTACGAGCAGTACTTC. Residues: CATRDPGEIGYEQYF. V and J are TRBV19 and TRBJ2-7; D may be TRBD2 (5 bases). The V end lost 10 bases, the J end lost 4 bases, and 23 bases lay between the germline ends. Germline V gene lookup returns CDR1 LNHDA and CDR2 SQIVND (reference sequence). This CDR3 region has 15 residues.

This clonotype was recorded many times. The V gene is TRBV7-2, the J gene TRBJ2-1; 12 bases line up with TRBD1. The junction had 3 bases not matched to a gene; V was cut back by 0 bases and J by 6 bases. The CDR3 is made up of 16 amino acids. Germline CDR1 is SGHTA and CDR2 is FQGNSA. CDR3 amino acids: CASSLARGQGANEQFF. The CDR3 DNA follows: TGTGCCAGCAGCTTAGCGAGGGGACAGGGGGCCAATGAGCAGTTCTTC.

Ten or more counts support this clonotype. CDR3 residues: CASSIAYNQPQHF. Here the CDR3 DNA reads TGTGCCAGTAGTATAGCCTACAATCAGCCCCAGCATTTT. The chain employs TRBV19 and TRBJ1-5; no clear D gene. The CDR3 covers 13 residues. The germline gives CDR1 LNHDA, CDR2 SQIVND (reference sequence). The V gene lost 1 base and the J gene lost 3 bases, with 4 bases spanning the gap.

There are many counts of this clonotype. The chain links TRBV19 to TRBJ2-1; 8 bases match TRBD2. This CDR3 spans 14 amino acids. Trimming cost V 7 bases and J 7 bases; bases outside gene matches: 9. Germline CDR1 LNHDA, CDR2 SQIVND (reference sequence). CDR3 DNA sequence: TGTGCCAGTAAGACAGCGGGAGTGGGTAATGAGCAGTTCTTC. Translating it yields CASKTAGVGNEQFF. The entire variable domain, with the rest obtained from reference TRBV19 and TRBJ2-1, is as follows: DGGITQSPKYLFRKEGQNVTLSCEQNLNHDAMYWYRQDPGQGLRLIYYSQIVNDFQKGDIAEGYSVSREKKESFPLTVTSAQKNPTAFYLCASKTAGVGNEQFFGPGTRLTVL.

On this clonotype itself: This may come from a read error, since a much larger clone is one base off. This chain links TRBV4-2 with TRBJ1-5, with D perhaps TRBD1 (5 bases). V lost 11 bases and J 7 bases, leaving 24 bases between the germline ends. Germline lookup yields CDR1 LGHNA and CDR2 YNFKEQ. This CDR3 spans 15 amino acids. CDR3 sequence: CAGKDGAESGQPQHF. The CDR3 DNA reads TGTGCCGGCAAAGACGGGGCCGAATCGGGGCAGCCCCAGCATTTT.

The chain joins TRBV5-1 to TRBJ1-5, with 7 nucleotides matching TRBD1. J was trimmed by 1 base and V by 4 bases; bases with no gene match: 5. Germline V CDR1 and CDR2: SGHRS, YFSETQ. CDR3 length: 15 amino acids. The CDR3 nucleotides are TGCGCCAGCAGCCGACAGGGAGAAAGCAATCAGCCCCAGCATTTT. This encodes CASSRQGESNQPQHF.

V usage is TRBV29-1 and J usage is TRBJ2-3, with TRBD1 matching over 7 bases. From germline, CDR1 is SQVTM and CDR2 ANQGSEA. The CDR3 has 14 residues. After removal of 7 bases from V and 6 bases from J, the junction contained 13 bases not matched to a gene. The CDR3 sequence is CSAGDSPNLDTQYF. The DNA of the CDR3 is TGCAGCGCAGGGGACAGCCCCAACCTGGATACGCAGTATTTT.

This chain joins TRBV4-1 and TRBJ2-7; D remains unclear. Trimming removed 6 bases at V and 0 bases at J, with 6 bases between. The CDR3 sequence is 12 residues long. From germline, CDR1 is MGHRA and CDR2 YSYEKL. The CDR3 sequence: CASSGYSYEQYF. The CDR3 DNA reads TGCGCCAGCAGTGGATACTCCTACGAGCAGTACTTC.

The genes are TRBV7-9 and TRBJ2-7; TRBD2 might be the D (6 bases). V gave up 4 bases and J gave up 3 bases, with 16 bases separating them. The V gene's germline CDR1 is SEHNR and CDR2 FQNEAQ (reference sequence). This CDR3 has 15 amino acids. The CDR3 coding sequence is TGTGCCAGCAGCTCGCTCGTGTTCGGGGGCTACGAGCAGTACTTC. Translating it yields CASSSLVFGGYEQYF.

This clonotype has a count of ten or more. V and J are TRBV2 and TRBJ1-2, with a weak D call TRBD1 (5 bases). Looked up from germline, CDR1 is SNHLY and CDR2 is FYNNEI. CDR3 length: 13 residues. V was cut by 3 bases and J by 6 bases, with 11 bases left in between. The CDR3 region is CASSDGGMDGYTF. CDR3 coding DNA: TGTGCCAGCAGTGATGGGGGTATGGATGGCTACACCTTC.

The table lists this clonotype with many counts. The V and J genes are TRBV7-9 and TRBJ1-1; no definite D call. The germline CDR1 and CDR2 sequences are SEHNR and FQNEAQ (reference sequence). This CDR3 has 16 amino acids. Trimming removed 1 base from V and 5 bases from J, with 17 bases in between. The CDR3 loop reads CASSLEVSLLGTEAFF. The CDR3 DNA is TGTGCCAGCAGCTTAGAAGTCAGCCTCTTGGGGACTGAAGCTTTCTTT. Supplemented by reference TRBV7-9 and TRBJ1-1, the full variable domain reads DTGVSQNPRHKITKRGQNVTFRCDPISEHNRLYWYRQTLGQGPEFLTYFQNEAQLEKSRLLSDRFSAERPKGSFSTLEIQRTEQGDSAMYLCASSLEVSLLGTEAFFGQGTRLTVV.

As to this clonotype: A much bigger clone sits one base away, suggesting this may be a read error. V usage is TRBV19 and J usage is TRBJ1-4; tentative D call: TRBD1 (5 bases). Germline lookup yields CDR1 LNHDA and CDR2 SQIVND (reference sequence). The CDR3 extends over 15 amino acids. CDR3 residues: CAGSMSGLGREKLFF. The CDR3 DNA reads TGTGCCGGTAGTATGTCGGGACTCGGGAGAGAAAAACTGTTTTTT.

This clonotype was detected many times. In DNA form, the CDR3 reads TGTGCCAGTAGTTTAAGCCCTGAAGGCTACACCTTC. As protein: CASSLSPEGYTF. The gene calls are TRBV19 and TRBJ1-2; no clear D. The V gene lost 5 bases and the J gene lost 8 bases, with 12 bases spanning the gap. The CDR3 sequence is 12 residues long. Germline V CDR1 and CDR2: LNHDA, SQIVND (reference sequence).

In this sample, this clonotype is medium-sized. The chain uses TRBV27 and TRBJ2-1; D unresolved. The germline CDR1 and CDR2 sequences are MNHEY and SMNVEV (reference sequence). V lost 0 bases to trimming and J lost 10 bases, with 13 bases between them. The CDR3 is 14 amino acids. This CDR3 is CASSLSTGLGEQFF. For the CDR3, the DNA is TGTGCCAGCAGTTTATCGACTGGCCTAGGGGAGCAGTTCTTC.

This clonotype was counted ten times or more. The chain uses TRBV6-1 and TRBJ1-2, with D possibly TRBD1 on 6 matching bases. V lost 4 bases, J lost 3 bases, and 9 bases lay in between. The CDR3 length is 13 residues. Per germline, CDR1 MNHNS and CDR2 SASEGT. The CDR3: CASSAGTYYGYTF. The CDR3, as DNA: TGTGCCAGCAGTGCCGGGACATACTATGGCTACACCTTC.

This clonotype came up many times. The chain joins TRBV6-1 to TRBJ2-5; D remains ambiguous. The V and J ends lost 6 bases and 3 bases respectively, with 2 bases between them. CDR3 length: 10 residues. The germline CDR1 and CDR2 sequences are MNHNS and SASEGT. DNA for the CDR3: TGTGCCAGCAGGAAAGAGACCCAGTACTTC. It translates to CASRKETQYF.

This clonotype appeared many times. J is TRBJ2-5 and V is TRBV2; 11 positions match TRBD1. The CDR3 is 14 residues long. J lost 4 bases, V lost 7 bases, and 5 bases had no gene match. Germline CDR1 is SNHLY and CDR2 is FYNNEI. The DNA of the CDR3 is TGTGCCAGCACCGGACAGGGGGCAAGAGAGACCCAGTACTTC. Translating gives CASTGQGARETQYF.

The rearrangement joins TRBV12-3 or TRBV12-4 to TRBJ2-2; D unresolved. The CDR3 is 13 residues long. V was trimmed by 4 bases and J by 7 bases, leaving 10 bases between them. CDR3 sequence: CASSSHDIGELFF. The DNA of the CDR3 is TGTGCCAGCAGTTCCCACGACATCGGGGAGCTGTTTTTT.

This clonotype was seen many times. This sequence joins TRBV20-1 and TRBJ2-1, with 11 bases lining up with TRBD1. The CDR3 is made up of 18 amino acids. V lost 1 base, J lost 7 bases, and 15 bases stayed unmatched. CDR1 and CDR2 from the germline V gene are DFQATT and SNEGSKA (reference sequence). CDR3 DNA sequence: TGCAGTGCTAGAGGGACAGGGGGCGGGTTGTATCTGCTTAATGAGCAGTTCTTC. It is translated as CSARGTGGGLYLLNEQFF.